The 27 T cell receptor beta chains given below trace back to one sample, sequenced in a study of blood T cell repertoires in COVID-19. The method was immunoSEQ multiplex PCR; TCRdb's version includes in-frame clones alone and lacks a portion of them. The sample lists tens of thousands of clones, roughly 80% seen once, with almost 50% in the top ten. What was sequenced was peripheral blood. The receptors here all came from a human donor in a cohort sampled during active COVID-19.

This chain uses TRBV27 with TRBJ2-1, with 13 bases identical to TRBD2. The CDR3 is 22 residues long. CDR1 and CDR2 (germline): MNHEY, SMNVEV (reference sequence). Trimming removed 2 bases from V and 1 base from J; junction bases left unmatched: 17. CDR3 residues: CASSLRSLAGGLVIISYNEQFF. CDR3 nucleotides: TGTGCCAGCAGTTTAAGGTCACTAGCGGGAGGGCTCGTTATTATTTCCTACAATGAGCAGTTCTTC.

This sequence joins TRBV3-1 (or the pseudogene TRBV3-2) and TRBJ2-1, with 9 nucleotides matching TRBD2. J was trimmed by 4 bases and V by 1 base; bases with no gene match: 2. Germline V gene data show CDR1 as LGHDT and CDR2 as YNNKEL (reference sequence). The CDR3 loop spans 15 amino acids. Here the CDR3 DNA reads TGTGCCAGCAGCCAAGGACTAGCGGAGTACAATGAGCAGTTCTTC. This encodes CASSQGLAEYNEQFF.

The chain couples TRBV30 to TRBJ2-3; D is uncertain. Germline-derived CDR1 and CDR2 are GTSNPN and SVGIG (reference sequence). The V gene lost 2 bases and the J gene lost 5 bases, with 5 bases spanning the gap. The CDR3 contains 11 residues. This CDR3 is CAWSFGDTQYF. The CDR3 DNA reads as TGTGCCTGGAGTTTCGGAGATACGCAGTATTTT.

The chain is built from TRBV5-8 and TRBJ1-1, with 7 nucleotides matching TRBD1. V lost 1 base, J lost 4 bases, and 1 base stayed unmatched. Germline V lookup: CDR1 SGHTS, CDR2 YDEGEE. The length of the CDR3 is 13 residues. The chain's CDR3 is CASSLSGGTEAFF. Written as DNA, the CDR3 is TGTGCCAGCAGCTTGTCAGGGGGCACTGAAGCTTTCTTT. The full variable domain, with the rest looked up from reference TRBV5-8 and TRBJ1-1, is EAGVTQSPTHLIKTRGQQATLRCSPISGHTSVYWYQQALGLGLQFLLWYDEGEERNRGNFPPRFSGRQFPNYSSELNVNALELEDSALYLCASSLSGGTEAFFGQGTRLTVV.

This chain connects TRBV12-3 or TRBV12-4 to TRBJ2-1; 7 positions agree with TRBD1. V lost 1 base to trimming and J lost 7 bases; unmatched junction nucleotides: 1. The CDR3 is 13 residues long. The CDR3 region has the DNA TGTGCCAGCAGTTTAGTACAGGGGAATGAGCAGTTCTTC. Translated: CASSLVQGNEQFF.

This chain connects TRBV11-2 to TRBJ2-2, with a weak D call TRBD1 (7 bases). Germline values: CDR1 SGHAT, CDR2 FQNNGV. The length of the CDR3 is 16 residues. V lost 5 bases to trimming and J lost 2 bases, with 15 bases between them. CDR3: CASSRRRGQNTGELFF. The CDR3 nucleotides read TGTGCCAGCAGCCGCAGGAGGGGGCAAAACACCGGGGAGCTGTTTTTT.

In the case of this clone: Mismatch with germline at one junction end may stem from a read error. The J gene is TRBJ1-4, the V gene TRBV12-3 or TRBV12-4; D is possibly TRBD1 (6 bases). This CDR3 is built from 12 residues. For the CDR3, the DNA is TGTGCCAGCAGTTACTCTTTGGGGACACAGATTTTT. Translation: CASSYSLGTQIF.

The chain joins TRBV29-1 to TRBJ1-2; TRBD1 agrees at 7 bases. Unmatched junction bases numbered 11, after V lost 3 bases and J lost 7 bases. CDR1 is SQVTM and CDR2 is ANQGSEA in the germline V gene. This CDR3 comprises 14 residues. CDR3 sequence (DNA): TGCAGCGTTGATCGTACAGGACGGACAGGTGGCTACACCTTC. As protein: CSVDRTGRTGGYTF.

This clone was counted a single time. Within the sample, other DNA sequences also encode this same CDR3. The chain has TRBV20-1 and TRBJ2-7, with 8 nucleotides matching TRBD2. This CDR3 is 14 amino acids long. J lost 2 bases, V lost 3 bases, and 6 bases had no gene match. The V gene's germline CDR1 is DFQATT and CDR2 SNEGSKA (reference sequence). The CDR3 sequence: CSASSSGGTYEQYF. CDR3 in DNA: TGCAGTGCTAGTTCCAGCGGGGGTACCTACGAGCAGTACTTC.

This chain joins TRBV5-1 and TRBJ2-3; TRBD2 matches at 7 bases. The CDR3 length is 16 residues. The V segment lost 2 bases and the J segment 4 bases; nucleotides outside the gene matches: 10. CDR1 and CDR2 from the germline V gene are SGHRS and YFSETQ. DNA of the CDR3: TGCGCCAGCAGCTTACTCGCGGGAGATTTCGCAGATACGCAGTATTTT. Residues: CASSLLAGDFADTQYF.

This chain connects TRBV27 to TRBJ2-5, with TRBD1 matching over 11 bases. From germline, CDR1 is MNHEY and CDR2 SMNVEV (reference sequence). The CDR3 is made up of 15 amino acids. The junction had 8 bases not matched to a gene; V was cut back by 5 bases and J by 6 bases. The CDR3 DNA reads TGTGCCAGCAGTCCTCCGGGACAGGGGGTGAAGACCCAGTACTTC. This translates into CASSPPGQGVKTQYF.

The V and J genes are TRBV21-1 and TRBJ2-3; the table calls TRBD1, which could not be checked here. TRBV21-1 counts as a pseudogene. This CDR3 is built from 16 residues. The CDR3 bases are TGTGCCAGCAGCAAGAGGAACAGGGAGAGCACAGATACGCAGTATTTT. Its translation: CASSKRNRESTDTQYF.

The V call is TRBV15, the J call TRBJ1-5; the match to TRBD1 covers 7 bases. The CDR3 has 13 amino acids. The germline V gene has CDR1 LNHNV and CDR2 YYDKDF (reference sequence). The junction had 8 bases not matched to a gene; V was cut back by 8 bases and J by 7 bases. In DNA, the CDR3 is TGTGCCACCGCGGAGGGGGCGGAACAGCCCCAGCATTTT. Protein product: CATAEGAEQPQHF.

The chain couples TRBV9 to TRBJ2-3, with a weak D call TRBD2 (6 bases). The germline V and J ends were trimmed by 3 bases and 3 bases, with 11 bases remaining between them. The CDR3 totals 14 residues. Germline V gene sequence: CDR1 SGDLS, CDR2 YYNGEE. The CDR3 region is CASSGRSGTDTQYF. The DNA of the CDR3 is TGTGCCAGCAGCGGAAGAAGCGGGACAGATACGCAGTATTTT. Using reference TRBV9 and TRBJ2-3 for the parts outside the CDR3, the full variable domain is DSGVTQTPKHLITATGQRVTLRCSPRSGDLSVYWYQQSLDQGLQFLIQYYNGEERAKGNILERFSAQQFPDLHSELNLSSLELGDSALYFCASSGRSGTDTQYFGPGTRLTVL.

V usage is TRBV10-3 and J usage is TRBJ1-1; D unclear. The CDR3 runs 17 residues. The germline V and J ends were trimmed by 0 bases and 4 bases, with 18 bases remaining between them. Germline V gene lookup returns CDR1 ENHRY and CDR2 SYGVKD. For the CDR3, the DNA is TGTGCCATCAGTGAGTCGCGGCCTACCCTTGTGGGCACTGAAGCTTTCTTT. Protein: CAISESRPTLVGTEAFF.

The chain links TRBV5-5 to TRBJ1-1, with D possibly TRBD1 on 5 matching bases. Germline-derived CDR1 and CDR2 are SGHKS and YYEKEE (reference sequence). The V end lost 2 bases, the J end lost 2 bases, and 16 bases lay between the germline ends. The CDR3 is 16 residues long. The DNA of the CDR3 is TGTGCCAGCAGCTTTGGTATAGACAGTGATAACACTGAAGCTTTCTTT. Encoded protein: CASSFGIDSDNTEAFF. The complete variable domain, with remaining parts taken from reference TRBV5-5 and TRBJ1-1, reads DAGVTQSPTHLIKTRGQQVTLRCSPISGHKSVSWYQQVLGQGPQFIFQYYEKEERGRGNFPDRFSARQFPNYSSELNVNALLLGDSALYLCASSFGIDSDNTEAFFGQGTRLTVV.

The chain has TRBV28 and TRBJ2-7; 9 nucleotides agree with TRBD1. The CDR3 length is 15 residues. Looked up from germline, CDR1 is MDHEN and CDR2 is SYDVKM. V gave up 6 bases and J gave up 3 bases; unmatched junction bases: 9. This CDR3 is CASSAASTGGYEQYF. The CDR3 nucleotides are TGTGCCAGCAGCGCCGCTTCGACAGGGGGCTACGAGCAGTACTTC.

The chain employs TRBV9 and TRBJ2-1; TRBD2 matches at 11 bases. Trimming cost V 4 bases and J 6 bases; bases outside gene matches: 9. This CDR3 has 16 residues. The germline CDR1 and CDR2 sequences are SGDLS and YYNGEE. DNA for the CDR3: TGTGCCAGCAGCACTCGTAGCGGGAGGGCCGTCAATGAGCAGTTCTTC. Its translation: CASSTRSGRAVNEQFF.

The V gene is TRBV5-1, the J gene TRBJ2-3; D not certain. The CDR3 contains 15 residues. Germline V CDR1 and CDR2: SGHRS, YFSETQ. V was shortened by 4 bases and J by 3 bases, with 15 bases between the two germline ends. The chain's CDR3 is CASSGQPILTDTQYF. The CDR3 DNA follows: TGCGCCAGCAGCGGGCAGCCCATTTTGACAGATACGCAGTATTTT.

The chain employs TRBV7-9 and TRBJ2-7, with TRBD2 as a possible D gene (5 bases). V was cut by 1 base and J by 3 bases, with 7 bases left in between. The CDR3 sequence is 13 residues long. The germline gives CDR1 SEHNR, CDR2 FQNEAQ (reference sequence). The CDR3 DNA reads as TGTGCCAGCAGCTTAGTAGGAGGCTACGAGCAGTACTTC. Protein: CASSLVGGYEQYF.

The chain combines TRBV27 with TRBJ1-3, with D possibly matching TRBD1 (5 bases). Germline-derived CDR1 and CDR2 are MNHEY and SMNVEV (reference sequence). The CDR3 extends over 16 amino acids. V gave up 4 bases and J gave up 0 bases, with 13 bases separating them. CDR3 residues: CASSSRWQGSGNTIYF. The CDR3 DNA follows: TGTGCCAGCAGTTCCCGGTGGCAGGGCTCTGGAAACACCATATATTTT.

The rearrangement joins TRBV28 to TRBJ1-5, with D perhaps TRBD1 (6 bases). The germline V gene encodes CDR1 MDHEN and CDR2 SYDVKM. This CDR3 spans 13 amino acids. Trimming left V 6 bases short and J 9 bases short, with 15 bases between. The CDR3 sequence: CASRPRTARPQHF. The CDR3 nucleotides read TGTGCCAGCAGACCTCGGACAGCCCGGCCCCAGCATTTT.

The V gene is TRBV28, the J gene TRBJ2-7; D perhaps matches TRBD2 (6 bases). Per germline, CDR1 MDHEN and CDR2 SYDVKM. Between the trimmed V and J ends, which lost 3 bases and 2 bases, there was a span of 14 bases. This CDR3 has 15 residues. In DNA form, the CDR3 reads TGTGCCAGCAGTTTGGAGGGAACCCCTCCCTACGAGCAGTACTTC. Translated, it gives CASSLEGTPPYEQYF.

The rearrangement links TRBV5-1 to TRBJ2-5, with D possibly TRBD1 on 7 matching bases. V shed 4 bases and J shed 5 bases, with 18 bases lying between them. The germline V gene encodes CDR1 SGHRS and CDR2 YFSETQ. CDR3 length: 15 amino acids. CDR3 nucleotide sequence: TGCGCCAGCAGCCTCCAGGGGGGCGCTGGGGAGACCCAGTACTTC. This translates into CASSLQGGAGETQYF. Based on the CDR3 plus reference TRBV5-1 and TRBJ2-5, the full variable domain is KAGVTQTPRYLIKTRGQQVTLSCSPISGHRSVSWYQQTPGQGLQFLFEYFSETQRNKGNFPGRFSGRQFSNSRSEMNVSTLELGDSALYLCASSLQGGAGETQYFGPGTRLLVL.

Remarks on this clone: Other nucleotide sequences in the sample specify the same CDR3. CDR3 loop: CASSPSSYEQYF. CDR3 nucleotide sequence: TGTGCCAGCTCACCATCTTCGTACGAGCAGTACTTC. The V and J genes are TRBV18 and TRBJ2-7; D gene uncertain. The germline V and J ends were trimmed by 2 bases and 4 bases, with 6 bases remaining between them. The length of the CDR3 is 12 residues. In germline, CDR1 is KGHSH, CDR2 LQKENI.

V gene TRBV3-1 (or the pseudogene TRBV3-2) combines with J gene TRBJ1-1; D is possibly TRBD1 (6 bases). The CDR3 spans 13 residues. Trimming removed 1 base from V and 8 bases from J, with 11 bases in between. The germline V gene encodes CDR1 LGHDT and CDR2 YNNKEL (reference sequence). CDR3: CASSQVSQGEAFF. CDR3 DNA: TGTGCCAGCAGCCAAGTATCCCAGGGGGAAGCTTTCTTT.

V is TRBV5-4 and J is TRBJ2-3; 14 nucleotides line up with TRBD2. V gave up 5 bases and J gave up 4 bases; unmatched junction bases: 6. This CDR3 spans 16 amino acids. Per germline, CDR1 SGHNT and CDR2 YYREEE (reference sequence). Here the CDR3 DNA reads TGTGCCAGCAGGGCCGGGACTAGCGGGAGCCCAGATACGCAGTATTTT. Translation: CASRAGTSGSPDTQYF.